A selection of T cell receptor beta chains follows, all from one sample in a study of T-cell reconstitution after alpha-beta-depleted transplantation in children. TCRdb ran MiXCR on the PCR reads and lists one entry per CDR3 protein. The profile shows roughly 70,000 distinct CDR3 sequences, roughly 4.5% of them singletons. The material was PBMCs, mostly from graft donor cells, obtained 180 days after TCRalphabeta/CD19-depleted stem cell transplant. The receptors stem from a boy younger than two who had a stem cell transplant for acute myeloid leukemia, so the T cells may come from the graft donor. CDR3s include the opening cysteine and the closing phenylalanine or tryptophan. The D gene is left open where the match is weak. Size tells how often a clone was seen (once, few, many) or the class of an expanded clone, and some rows leave it out.

len	v_gene	d_gene	j_gene	abundance	CDR3aa	CDR3nt
14	TRBV30	TRBD1	TRBJ2-7	.	CAWSQPQGAHEQYF	TGTGCCTGGAGTCAACCCCAGGGGGCCCACGAGCAGTACTTC
13	TRBV19	.	TRBJ1-5	many	CASSPMDNQPQHF	TGTGCCAGTAGTCCCATGGACAATCAGCCCCAGCATTTT
15	TRBV7-9	TRBD1	TRBJ2-1	many	CASRSPGQGYNEQFF	TGTGCCAGCAGATCCCCGGGACAGGGCTACAATGAGCAGTTCTTC
15	TRBV7-2	.	TRBJ2-6	many	CASSLAGAGANVLTF	TGTGCCAGCAGCTTAGCGGGGGCTGGGGCCAACGTCCTGACTTTC
15	TRBV12-3/TRBV12-4	.	TRBJ1-1	many	CASSPQGNLNTEAFF	TGTGCCAGCAGTCCCCAGGGGAACCTGAACACTGAAGCTTTCTTT
13	TRBV7-3	TRBD1	TRBJ2-1	many	CASSPTGEERQFF	TGTGCCAGCAGTCCTACAGGGGAAGAAAGGCAGTTCTTC
15	TRBV11-2	TRBD2	TRBJ2-2	many	CASSKDGGWNGELFF	TGTGCCAGCAGCAAGGACGGGGGGTGGAACGGGGAGCTGTTTTTT
14	TRBV4-3	.	TRBJ1-1	many	CASSPSGLNTEAFF	TGCGCCAGCAGCCCCTCGGGGCTGAACACTGAAGCTTTCTTT
16	TRBV5-1	.	TRBJ2-5	many	CASSSIDRGPQETQYF	TGCGCCAGCAGCTCTATCGACCGCGGGCCCCAAGAGACCCAGTACTTC
19	TRBV27	TRBD2	TRBJ2-3	many	CASSLSLRLAGPSTDTQYF	TGTGCCAGCAGTTTATCGCTTAGACTAGCGGGGCCTAGCACAGATACGCAGTATTTT
16	TRBV5-1	.	TRBJ1-1	many	CASSLALWTQNTEAFF	TGCGCCAGCAGCTTGGCGTTGTGGACACAGAACACTGAAGCTTTCTTT
19	TRBV2	.	TRBJ2-1	.	CTCSWSNRYRDTPDNEQFF	TGTACCTGCAGTTGGTCCAACCGTTACCGGGACACACCTGACAATGAGCAGTTCTTC
13	TRBV7-8	.	TRBJ2-5	many	CASSLDGEETQYF	TGTGCCAGCAGCCTGGACGGTGAAGAGACCCAGTACTTC
13	TRBV6-5	.	TRBJ2-1	many	CASSYSWENEQFF	TGTGCCAGCAGTTACTCGTGGGAGAATGAGCAGTTCTTC
12	TRBV7-9	TRBD2	TRBJ2-1	many	CASSYPRSGGFF	TGTGCCAGCAGCTACCCGAGGAGCGGGGGTTTCTTC
14	TRBV5-1	TRBD1	TRBJ1-2	many	CASSLPQGEGGYTF	TGCGCCAGCAGCTTGCCACAGGGGGAGGGTGGCTACACCTTC
14	TRBV5-5	.	TRBJ1-4	many	CASSLVPLIEKLFF	TGTGCCAGCAGCTTAGTCCCCCTAATTGAAAAACTGTTTTTT